The 4 T cell receptor beta chains below all came from one sample that was sequenced in a study of cytomegalovirus exposure and HLA in healthy donors. PCR involved 60 Vbeta and 13 Jbeta primers. Profiled with immunoSEQ multiplex PCR; TCRdb holds only in-frame clones, not every one. Seen here are about 120,000 clones, roughly 70% observed once, and the top ten hold 3.5% to 4.5%. Specimen: PBMCs. The receptors were gathered from a man between 40 and 49 years old in good health and CMV-seropositive.

About this clone: At one boundary the junction diverges from the germline segment, which might be a read error. The chain combines TRBV6-1 with TRBJ2-7, with 9 nucleotides matching TRBD1. The CDR3 is 16 amino acids. Germline CDR1 and CDR2: MNHNS and SASEGT. In DNA form, the CDR3 reads TGTGCCAGCAGAGAAGGGACAGGGAGCGCTGTGTACGAGCAGTACTTC. Translation: CASREGTGSAVYEQYF.

The chain uses TRBV19 and TRBJ1-5, with D maybe TRBD1 (5 bases). The germline V gene has CDR1 LNHDA and CDR2 SQIVND (reference sequence). CDR3 length: 13 residues. Trimming stripped 6 bases from V and 0 bases from J, with 6 bases between. CDR3 region: CASRTDSNQPQHF. The CDR3 DNA follows: TGTGCCAGTAGGACAGATAGCAATCAGCCCCAGCATTTT.

The CDR3 DNA reads as TGTGCCAGCAGTGGAATCCCACAGGGATTTGAAGCTTTCTTT. As protein: CASSGIPQGFEAFF. The V gene is TRBV6-1, the J gene TRBJ1-1, with D possibly TRBD1 on 6 matching bases. Trimming pared 4 bases from V and 7 bases from J, leaving 16 bases between. Germline values: CDR1 MNHNS, CDR2 SASEGT. There are 14 residues in the CDR3.

The chain combines TRBV7-8 with TRBJ2-3; D possibly corresponds to TRBD1 (6 bases). This CDR3 spans 17 amino acids. Trimming removed 5 bases at V and 3 bases at J, with 21 bases between. CDR1 and CDR2 from the germline V gene are SGHVS and FQNEAQ. CDR3 sequence reads: CASSGFYREKETDTQYF. CDR3 in DNA: TGTGCCAGCAGCGGATTTTACAGGGAAAAGGAGACAGATACGCAGTATTTT.